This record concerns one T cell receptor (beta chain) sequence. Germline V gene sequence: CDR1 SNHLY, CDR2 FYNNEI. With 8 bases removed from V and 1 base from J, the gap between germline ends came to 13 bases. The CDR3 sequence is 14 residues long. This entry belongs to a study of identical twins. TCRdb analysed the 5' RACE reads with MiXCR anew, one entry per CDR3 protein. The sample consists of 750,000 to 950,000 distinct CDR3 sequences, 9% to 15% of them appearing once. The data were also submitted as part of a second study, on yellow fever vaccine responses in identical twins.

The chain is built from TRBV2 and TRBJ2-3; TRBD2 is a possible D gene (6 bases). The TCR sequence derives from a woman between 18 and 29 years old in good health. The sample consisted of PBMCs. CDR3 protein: CASPKGGGTDTQYF. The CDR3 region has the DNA TGTGCCAGCCCAAAAGGCGGGGGCACAGATACGCAGTATTTT.